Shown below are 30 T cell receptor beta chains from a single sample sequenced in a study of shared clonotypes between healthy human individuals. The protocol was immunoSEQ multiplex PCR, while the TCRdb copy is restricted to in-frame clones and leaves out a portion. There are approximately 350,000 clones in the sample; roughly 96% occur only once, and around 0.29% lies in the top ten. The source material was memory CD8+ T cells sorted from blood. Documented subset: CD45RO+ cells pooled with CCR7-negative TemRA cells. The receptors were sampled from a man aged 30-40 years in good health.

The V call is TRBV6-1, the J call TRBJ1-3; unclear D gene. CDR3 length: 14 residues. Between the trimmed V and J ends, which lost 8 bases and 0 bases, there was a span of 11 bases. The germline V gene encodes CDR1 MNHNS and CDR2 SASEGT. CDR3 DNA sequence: TGTGCCAGCCTGATGGCCTCCTCTGGAAACACCATATATTTT. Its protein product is CASLMASSGNTIYF.

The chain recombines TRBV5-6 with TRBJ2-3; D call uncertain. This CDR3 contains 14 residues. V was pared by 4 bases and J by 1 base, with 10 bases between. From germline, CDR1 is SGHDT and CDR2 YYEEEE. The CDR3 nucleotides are TGTGCCAGCAGCCGGCGGCAGGGCACAGATACGCAGTATTTT. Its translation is CASSRRQGTDTQYF.

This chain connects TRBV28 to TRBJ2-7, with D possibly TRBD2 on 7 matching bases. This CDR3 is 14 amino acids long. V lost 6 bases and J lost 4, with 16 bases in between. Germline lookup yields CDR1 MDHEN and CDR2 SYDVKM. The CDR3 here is CASSRRGTPYEQYF. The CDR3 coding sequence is TGTGCCAGCAGCCGGCGGGGGACACCTTACGAGCAGTACTTC.

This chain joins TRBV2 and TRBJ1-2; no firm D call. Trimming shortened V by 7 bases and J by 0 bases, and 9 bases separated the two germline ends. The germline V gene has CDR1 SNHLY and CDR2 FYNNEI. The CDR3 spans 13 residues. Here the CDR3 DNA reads TGTGCCAGCACTTCAGGAGCTAACTATGGCTACACCTTC. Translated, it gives CASTSGANYGYTF.

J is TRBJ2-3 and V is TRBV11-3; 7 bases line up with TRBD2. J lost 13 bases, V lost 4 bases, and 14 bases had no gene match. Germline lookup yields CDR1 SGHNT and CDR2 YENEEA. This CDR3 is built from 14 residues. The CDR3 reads CASSSSTGGGEKYF. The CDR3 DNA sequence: TGTGCCAGCAGCTCCTCTACGGGGGGAGGGGAGAAGTATTTT. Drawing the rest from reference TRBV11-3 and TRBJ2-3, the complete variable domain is EAGVVQSPRYKIIEKKQPVAFWCNPISGHNTLYWYLQNLGQGPELLIRYENEEAVDDSQLPKDRFSAERLKGVDSTLKIQPAELGDSAVYLCASSSSTGGGEKYFGPGTRLTVL.

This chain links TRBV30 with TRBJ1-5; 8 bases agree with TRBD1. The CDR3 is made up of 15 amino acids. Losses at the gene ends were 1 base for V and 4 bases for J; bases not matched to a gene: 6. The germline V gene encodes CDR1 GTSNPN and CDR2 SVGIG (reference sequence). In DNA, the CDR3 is TGTGCCTGGAGTGAGGGACAGGCGAAAAATCAGCCCCAGCATTTT. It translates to CAWSEGQAKNQPQHF.

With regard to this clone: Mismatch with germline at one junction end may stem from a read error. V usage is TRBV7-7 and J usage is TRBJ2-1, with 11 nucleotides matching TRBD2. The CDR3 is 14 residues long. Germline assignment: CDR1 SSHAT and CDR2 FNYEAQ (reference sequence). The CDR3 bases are TGTGCTAGCAGCCAGGGACTAGCGGACAATGAGCAGTTCTTC. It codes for CASSQGLADNEQFF.

CDR3 nucleotides: TGCGCCAGCAGCTTCGGGACAGGGGTCTCTGAAGCTTTCTTT. It is translated as CASSFGTGVSEAFF. V usage is TRBV5-1 and J usage is TRBJ1-1; TRBD1 matches 10 bases. Germline assignment: CDR1 SGHRS and CDR2 YFSETQ. V dropped 2 bases and J dropped 6; count of bases not matched to a gene: 4. The CDR3 consists of 14 residues.

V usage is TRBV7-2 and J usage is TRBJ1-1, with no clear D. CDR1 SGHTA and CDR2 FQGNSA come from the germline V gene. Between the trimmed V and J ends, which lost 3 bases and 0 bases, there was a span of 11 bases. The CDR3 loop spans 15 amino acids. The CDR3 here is CASSLSGPMNTEAFF. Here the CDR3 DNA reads TGTGCCAGCAGCTTGTCAGGACCCATGAACACTGAAGCTTTCTTT.

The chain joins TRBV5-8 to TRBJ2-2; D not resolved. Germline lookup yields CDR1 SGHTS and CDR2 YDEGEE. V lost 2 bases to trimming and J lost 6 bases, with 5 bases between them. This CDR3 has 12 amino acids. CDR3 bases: TGTGCCAGCAGCTTCCCCCCCGGGGAGCTGTTTTTT. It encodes CASSFPPGELFF.

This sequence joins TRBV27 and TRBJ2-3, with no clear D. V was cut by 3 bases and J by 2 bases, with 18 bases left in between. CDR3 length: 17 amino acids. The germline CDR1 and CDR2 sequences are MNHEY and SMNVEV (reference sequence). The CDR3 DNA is TGTGCCAGCAGTTTCCCCCCCGTGAGGCTTGACACAGATACGCAGTATTTT. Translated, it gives CASSFPPVRLDTDTQYF.

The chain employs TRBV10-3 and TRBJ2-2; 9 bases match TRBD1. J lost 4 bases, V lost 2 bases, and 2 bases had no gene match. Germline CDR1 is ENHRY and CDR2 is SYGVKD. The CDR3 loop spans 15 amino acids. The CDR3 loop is CAISERDRATGELFF. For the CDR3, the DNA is TGTGCCATCAGTGAGCGGGACAGGGCCACCGGGGAGCTGTTTTTT.

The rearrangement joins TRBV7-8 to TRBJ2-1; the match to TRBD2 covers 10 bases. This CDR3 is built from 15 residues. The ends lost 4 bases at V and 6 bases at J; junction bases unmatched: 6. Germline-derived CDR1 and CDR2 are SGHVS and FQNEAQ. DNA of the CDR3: TGTGCCAGCAGCTCGCTAGCGGGAGTTGGCAATGAGCAGTTCTTC. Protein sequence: CASSSLAGVGNEQFF.

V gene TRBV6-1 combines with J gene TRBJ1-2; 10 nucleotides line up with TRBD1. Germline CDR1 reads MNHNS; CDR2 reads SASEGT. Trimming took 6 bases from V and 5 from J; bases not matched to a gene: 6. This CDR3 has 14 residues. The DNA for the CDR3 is TGTGCCAGCAGCAGAATGGGACAGGGGTATGGCTACACCTTC. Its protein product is CASSRMGQGYGYTF.

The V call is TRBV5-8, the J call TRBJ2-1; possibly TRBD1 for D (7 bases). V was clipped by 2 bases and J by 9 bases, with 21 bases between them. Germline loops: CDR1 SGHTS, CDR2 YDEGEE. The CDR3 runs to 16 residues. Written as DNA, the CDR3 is TGTGCCAGCAGCTTTGGGGGGTCAGGGGGGTCCCCTGAGCAGTTCTTC. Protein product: CASSFGGSGGSPEQFF.

CDR3 in amino acids: CASSSGAGTDTQYF. CDR3 DNA: TGTGCCAGCAGCTCGGGAGCGGGAACAGATACGCAGTATTTT. V is TRBV5-4 and J is TRBJ2-3; 7 nucleotides line up with TRBD2. V dropped 3 bases and J dropped 3; count of bases not matched to a gene: 4. The CDR3 contains 14 residues. Looked up from germline, CDR1 is SGHNT and CDR2 is YYREEE (reference sequence).

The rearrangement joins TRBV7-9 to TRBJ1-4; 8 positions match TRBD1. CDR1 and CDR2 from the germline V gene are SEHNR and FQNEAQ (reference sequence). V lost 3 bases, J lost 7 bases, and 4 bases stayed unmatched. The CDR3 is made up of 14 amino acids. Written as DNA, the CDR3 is TGTGCCAGCAGCTTGACAGGGGTGGGTGAAAAACTGTTTTTT. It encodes CASSLTGVGEKLFF.

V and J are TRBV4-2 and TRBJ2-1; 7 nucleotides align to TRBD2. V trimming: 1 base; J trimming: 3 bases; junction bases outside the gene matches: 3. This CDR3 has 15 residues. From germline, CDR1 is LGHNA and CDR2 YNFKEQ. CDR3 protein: CASSQGGRDYNEQFF. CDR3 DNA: TGTGCCAGCAGCCAAGGAGGGAGGGACTACAATGAGCAGTTCTTC.

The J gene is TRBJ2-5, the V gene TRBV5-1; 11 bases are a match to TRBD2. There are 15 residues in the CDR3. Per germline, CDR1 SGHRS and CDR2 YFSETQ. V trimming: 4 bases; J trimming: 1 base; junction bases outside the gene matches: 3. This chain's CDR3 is CASSLSGRAQETQYF. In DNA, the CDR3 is TGCGCCAGCAGCCTTAGCGGGAGGGCCCAAGAGACCCAGTACTTC.

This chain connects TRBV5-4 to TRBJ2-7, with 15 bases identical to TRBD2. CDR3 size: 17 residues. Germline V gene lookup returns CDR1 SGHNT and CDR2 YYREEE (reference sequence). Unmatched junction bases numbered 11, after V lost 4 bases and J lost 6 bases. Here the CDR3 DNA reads TGTGCCAGCAGCACAGGGGGACTAGCGGGAGGCGGTGGCGAGCAGTACTTC. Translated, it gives CASSTGGLAGGGGEQYF.

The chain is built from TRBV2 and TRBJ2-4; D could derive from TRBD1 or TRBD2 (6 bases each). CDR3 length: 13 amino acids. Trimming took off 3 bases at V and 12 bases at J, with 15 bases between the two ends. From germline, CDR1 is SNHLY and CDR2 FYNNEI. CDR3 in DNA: TGTGCCAGCAGTGAGGAGGGGGTGATGCATCAGTACTTC. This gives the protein CASSEEGVMHQYF.

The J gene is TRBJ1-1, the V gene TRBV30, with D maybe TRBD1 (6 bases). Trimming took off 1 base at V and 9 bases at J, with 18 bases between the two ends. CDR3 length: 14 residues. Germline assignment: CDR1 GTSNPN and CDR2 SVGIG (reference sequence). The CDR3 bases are TGTGCCTGGAGTGGACAACAGGGTATCATCAAAGCTTTCTTT. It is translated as CAWSGQQGIIKAFF.

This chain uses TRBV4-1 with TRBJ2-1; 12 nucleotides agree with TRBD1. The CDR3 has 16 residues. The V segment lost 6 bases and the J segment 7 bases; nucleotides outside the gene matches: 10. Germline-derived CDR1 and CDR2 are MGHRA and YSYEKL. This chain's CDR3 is CASSPGPGQGANEQFF. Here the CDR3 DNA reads TGCGCCAGCAGTCCCGGACCGGGACAGGGGGCAAATGAGCAGTTCTTC.

CDR3 protein: CASSLPTGTEAFF. In DNA form, the CDR3 reads TGTGCCAGCAGTCTTCCGACCGGGACTGAAGCTTTCTTT. This chain joins TRBV6-6 and TRBJ1-1; D unresolved. V lost 5 bases and J 5 bases, leaving 12 bases between the germline ends. In germline, CDR1 is MNHNY, CDR2 SVGAGI (reference sequence). The CDR3 contains 13 residues.

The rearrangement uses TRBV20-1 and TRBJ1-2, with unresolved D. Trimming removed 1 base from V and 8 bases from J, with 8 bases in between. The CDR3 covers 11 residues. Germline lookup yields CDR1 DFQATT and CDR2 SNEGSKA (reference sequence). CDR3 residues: CSARVLGGYTF. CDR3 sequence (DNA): TGCAGTGCTAGAGTCTTAGGGGGCTACACCTTC.

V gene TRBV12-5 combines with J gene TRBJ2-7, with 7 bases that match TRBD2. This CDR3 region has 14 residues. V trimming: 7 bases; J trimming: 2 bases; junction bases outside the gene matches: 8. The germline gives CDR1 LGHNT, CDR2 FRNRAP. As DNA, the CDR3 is TGTGCTAGTGCCCTTGGAGCGGGGCCCTACGAGCAGTACTTC. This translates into CASALGAGPYEQYF.

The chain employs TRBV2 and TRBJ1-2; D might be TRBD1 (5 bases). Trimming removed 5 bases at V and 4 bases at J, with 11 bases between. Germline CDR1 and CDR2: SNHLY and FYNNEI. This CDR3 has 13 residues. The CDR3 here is CASSLSGLYGYTF. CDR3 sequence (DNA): TGTGCCAGCAGTTTATCGGGACTCTATGGCTACACCTTC.

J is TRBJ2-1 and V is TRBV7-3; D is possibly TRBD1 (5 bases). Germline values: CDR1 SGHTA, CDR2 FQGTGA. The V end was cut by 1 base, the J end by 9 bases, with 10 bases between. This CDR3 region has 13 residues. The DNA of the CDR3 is TGTGCCAGCAGCTTAATCAACACAGGTGAGCAGTTCTTC. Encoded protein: CASSLINTGEQFF.

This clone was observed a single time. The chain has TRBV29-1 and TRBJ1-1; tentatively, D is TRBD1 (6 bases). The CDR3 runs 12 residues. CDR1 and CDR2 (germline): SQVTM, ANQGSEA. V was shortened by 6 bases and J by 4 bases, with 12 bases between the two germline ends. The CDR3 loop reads CSVKQGRTEAFF. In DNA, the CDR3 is TGCAGCGTAAAACAGGGTCGCACTGAAGCTTTCTTT.

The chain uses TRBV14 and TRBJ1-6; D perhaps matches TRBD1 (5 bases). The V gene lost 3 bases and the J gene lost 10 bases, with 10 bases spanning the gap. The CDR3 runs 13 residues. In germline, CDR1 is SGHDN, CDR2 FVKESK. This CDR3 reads CASSQRTSSPLHF. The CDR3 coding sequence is TGTGCCAGCAGCCAGAGGACATCCTCACCCCTCCACTTT.